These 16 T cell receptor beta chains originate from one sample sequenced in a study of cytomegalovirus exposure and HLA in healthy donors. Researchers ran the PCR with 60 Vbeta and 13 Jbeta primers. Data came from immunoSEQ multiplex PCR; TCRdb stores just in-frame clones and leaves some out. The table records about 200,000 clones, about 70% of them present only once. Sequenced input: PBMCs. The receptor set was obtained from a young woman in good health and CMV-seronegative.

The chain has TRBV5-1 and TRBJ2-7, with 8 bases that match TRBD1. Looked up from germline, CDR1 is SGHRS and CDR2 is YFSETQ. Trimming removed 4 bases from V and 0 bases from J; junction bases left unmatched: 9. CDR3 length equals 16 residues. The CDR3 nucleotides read TGCGCCAGCAGCCCGGGACAGGATATCTACTCCTACGAGCAGTACTTC. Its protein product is CASSPGQDIYSYEQYF. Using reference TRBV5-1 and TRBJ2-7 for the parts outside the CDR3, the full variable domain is KAGVTQTPRYLIKTRGQQVTLSCSPISGHRSVSWYQQTPGQGLQFLFEYFSETQRNKGNFPGRFSGRQFSNSRSEMNVSTLELGDSALYLCASSPGQDIYSYEQYFGPGTRLTVT.

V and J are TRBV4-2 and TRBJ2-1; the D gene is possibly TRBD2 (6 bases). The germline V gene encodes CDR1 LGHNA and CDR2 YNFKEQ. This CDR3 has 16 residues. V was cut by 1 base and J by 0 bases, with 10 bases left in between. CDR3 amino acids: CASSQGGVSSYNEQFF. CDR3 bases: TGTGCCAGCAGCCAAGGGGGGGTGAGCTCCTACAATGAGCAGTTCTTC.

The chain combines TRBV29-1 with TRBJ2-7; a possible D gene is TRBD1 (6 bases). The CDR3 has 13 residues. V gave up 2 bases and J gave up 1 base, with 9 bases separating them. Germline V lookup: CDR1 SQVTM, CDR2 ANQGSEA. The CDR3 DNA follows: TGCAGCGTTGAACAGGACAGATCCTACGAGCAGTACTTC. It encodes CSVEQDRSYEQYF.

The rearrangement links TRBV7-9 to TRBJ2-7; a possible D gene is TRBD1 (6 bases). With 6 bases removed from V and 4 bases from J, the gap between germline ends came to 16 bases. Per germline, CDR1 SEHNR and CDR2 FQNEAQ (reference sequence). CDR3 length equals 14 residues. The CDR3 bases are TGTGCCAGCAGTCTTACAGGGTCGTTATACGAGCAGTACTTC. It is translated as CASSLTGSLYEQYF.

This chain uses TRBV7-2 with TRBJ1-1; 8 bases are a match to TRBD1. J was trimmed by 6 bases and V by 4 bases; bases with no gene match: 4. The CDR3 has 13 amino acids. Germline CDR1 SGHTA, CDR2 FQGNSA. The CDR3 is CASSSDRVSEAFF. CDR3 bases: TGTGCCAGCAGCTCGGACAGGGTGTCTGAAGCTTTCTTT.

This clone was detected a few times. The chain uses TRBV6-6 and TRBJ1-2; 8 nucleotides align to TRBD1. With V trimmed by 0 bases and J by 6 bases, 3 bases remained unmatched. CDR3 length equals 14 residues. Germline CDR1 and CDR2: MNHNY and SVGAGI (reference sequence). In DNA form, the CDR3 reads TGTGCCAGCAGTTACTCGATGACAGGGGATGGCTACACCTTC. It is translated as CASSYSMTGDGYTF.

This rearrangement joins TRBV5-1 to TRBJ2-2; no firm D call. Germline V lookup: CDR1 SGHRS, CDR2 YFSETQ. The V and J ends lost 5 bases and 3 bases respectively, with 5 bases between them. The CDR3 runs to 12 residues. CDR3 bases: TGCGCCAGCAGATCATACACCGGGGAGCTGTTTTTT. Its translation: CASRSYTGELFF.

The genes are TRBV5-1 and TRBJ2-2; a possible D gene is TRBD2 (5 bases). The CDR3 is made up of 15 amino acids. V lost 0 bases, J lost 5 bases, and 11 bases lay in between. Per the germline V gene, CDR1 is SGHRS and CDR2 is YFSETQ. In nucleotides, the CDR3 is TGCGCCAGCAGCTTGGGGATTAGCGCAACCGGGGAGCTGTTTTTT. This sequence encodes CASSLGISATGELFF.

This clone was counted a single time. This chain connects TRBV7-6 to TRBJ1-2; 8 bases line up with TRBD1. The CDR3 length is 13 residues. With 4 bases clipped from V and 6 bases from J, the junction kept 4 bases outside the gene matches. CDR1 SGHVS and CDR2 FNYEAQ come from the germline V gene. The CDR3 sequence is CASSSTGDDGYTF. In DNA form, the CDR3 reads TGTGCCAGCAGCTCGACAGGGGACGATGGCTACACCTTC.

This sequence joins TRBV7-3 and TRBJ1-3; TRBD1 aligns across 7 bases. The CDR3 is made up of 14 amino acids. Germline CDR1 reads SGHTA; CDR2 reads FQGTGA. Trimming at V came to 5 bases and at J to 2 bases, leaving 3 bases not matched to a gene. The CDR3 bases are TGTGCCAGCAGCCCACAGGGGACTGGAAACACCATATATTTT. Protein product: CASSPQGTGNTIYF.

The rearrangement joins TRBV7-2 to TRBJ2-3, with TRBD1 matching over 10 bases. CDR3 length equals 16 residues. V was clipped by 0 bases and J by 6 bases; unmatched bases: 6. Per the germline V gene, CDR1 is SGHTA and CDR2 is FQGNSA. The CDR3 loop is CASSLAGTGVRDTQYF. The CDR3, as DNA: TGTGCCAGCAGCTTAGCCGGGACAGGGGTTCGGGATACGCAGTATTTT.

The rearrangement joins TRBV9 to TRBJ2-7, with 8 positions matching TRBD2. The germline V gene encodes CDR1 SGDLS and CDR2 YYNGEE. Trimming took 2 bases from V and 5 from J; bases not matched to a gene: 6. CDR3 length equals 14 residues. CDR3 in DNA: TGTGCCAGCAGCGTTAGCGGGGCGAGGGACGAGCAGTACTTC. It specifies CASSVSGARDEQYF.

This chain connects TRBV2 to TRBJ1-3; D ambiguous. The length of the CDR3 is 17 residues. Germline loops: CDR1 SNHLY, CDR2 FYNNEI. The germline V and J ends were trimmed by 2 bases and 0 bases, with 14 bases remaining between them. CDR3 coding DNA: TGTGCCAGCAGTGAATACGCGAGGCTCCACTCTGGAAACACCATATATTTT. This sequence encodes CASSEYARLHSGNTIYF.

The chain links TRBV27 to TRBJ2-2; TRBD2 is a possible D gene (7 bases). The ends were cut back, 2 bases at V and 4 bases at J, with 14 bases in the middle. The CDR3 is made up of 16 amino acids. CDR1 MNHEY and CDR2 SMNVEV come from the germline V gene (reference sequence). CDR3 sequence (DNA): TGTGCCAGCAGTTTAAATGGGGGGGCAGGCACCGGGGAGCTGTTTTTT. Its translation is CASSLNGGAGTGELFF.

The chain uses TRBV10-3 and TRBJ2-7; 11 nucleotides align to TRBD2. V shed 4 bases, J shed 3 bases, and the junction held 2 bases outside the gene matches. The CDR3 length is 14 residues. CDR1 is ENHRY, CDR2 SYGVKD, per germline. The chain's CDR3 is CAISGLAGIYEQYF. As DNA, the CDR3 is TGTGCCATCAGTGGACTAGCGGGAATCTACGAGCAGTACTTC.

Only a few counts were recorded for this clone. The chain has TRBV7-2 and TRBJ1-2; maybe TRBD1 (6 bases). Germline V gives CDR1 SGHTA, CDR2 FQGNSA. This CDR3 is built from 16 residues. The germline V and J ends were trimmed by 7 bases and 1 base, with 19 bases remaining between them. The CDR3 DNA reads TGTGCCAGCACCCCGCCCGGGACATTTTATAACTATGGCTACACCTTC. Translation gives CASTPPGTFYNYGYTF.